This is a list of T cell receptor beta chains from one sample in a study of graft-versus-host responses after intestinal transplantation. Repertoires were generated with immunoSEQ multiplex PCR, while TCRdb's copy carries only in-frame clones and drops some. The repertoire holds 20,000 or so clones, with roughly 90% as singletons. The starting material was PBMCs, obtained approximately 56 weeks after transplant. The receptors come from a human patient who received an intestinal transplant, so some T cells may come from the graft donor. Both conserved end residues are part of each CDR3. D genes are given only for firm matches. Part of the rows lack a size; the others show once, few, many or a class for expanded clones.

CDR3: CASSDQAGGYNEQFF; DNA: TGTGCCAGCAGTGACCAAGCGGGGGGGTACAATGAGCAGTTCTTC; V: TRBV2; D: TRBD2; J: TRBJ2-1; size: -
CDR3: CASSQGQGNYGYTF; DNA: TGTGCCAGCAGCCAGGGACAGGGTAACTATGGCTACACCTTC; V: TRBV2; D: TRBD1; J: TRBJ1-2; size: -
CDR3: CASSLEGGYEQYF; DNA: TGTGCCAGCAGCTTAGAAGGTGGCTACGAGCAGTACTTC; V: TRBV11-1; D: -; J: TRBJ2-7; size: -
CDR3: CASSSGSSYNEQFF; DNA: TGTGCCAGCAGCTCGGGTAGCTCCTACAATGAGCAGTTCTTC; V: TRBV7-3; D: -; J: TRBJ2-1; size: -
CDR3: CASSPIDRRQPQHF; DNA: TGTGCCAGCAGCCCTATCGACAGACGGCAGCCCCAGCATTTT; V: TRBV7-3; D: -; J: TRBJ1-5; size: -
CDR3: CASSEAIDRLNQPQHF; DNA: TGTGCCAGCAGTGAAGCAATTGACAGGCTTAATCAGCCCCAGCATTTT; V: TRBV6-1; D: -; J: TRBJ1-5; size: -
CDR3: CASSFRFSYEQYF; DNA: TGCGCCAGCAGCTTCAGGTTCTCCTACGAGCAGTACTTC; V: TRBV5-1; D: -; J: TRBJ2-7; size: -
CDR3: CSTNNEQFF; DNA: TGCAGCACAAACAATGAGCAGTTCTTC; V: TRBV20-1; D: -; J: TRBJ2-1; size: -
CDR3: CASSALKKETQYF; DNA: TGTGCCAGCTCAGCCCTAAAAAAAGAGACCCAGTACTTC; V: TRBV18; D: -; J: TRBJ2-5; size: -
CDR3: CASSKRVRSNQPQHF; DNA: TGTGCCAGCAGTAAGAGGGTTAGAAGCAATCAGCCCCAGCATTTT; V: TRBV7-2; D: -; J: TRBJ1-5; size: -
CDR3: CASSLLTGGGGTEAFF; DNA: TGCGCCAGCAGCTTGCTGACAGGGGGCGGTGGAACTGAAGCTTTCTTT; V: TRBV5-1; D: TRBD1; J: TRBJ1-1; size: -
CDR3: CASSLTSYEQYF; DNA: TGTGCCAGCAGCTTGACTAGCTACGAGCAGTACTTC; V: TRBV7-2; D: -; J: TRBJ2-7; size: once
CDR3: CASSLAPTWGKLETEAFF; DNA: TGTGCCAGCAGCTTAGCTCCCACCTGGGGGAAATTGGAAACTGAAGCTTTCTTT; V: TRBV7-6; D: -; J: TRBJ1-1; size: once
CDR3: CASSLTGKGDTEAFF; DNA: TGTGCCAGCAGCTTAACAGGCAAGGGGGACACTGAAGCTTTCTTT; V: TRBV7-3; D: -; J: TRBJ1-1; size: -
CDR3: CASRGQGARGYTF; DNA: TGTGCCAGCAGGGGACAGGGGGCGCGGGGCTACACCTTC; V: TRBV6-5; D: TRBD1; J: TRBJ1-2; size: -
CDR3: CASRRGLREQYF; DNA: TGTGCCAGCAGGAGAGGATTGAGGGAGCAGTACTTC; V: TRBV6-5; D: -; J: TRBJ2-7; size: -
CDR3: CASSFFRDLNPLEANTGELFF; DNA: TGTGCCAGCAGTTTTTTTCGGGACCTCAACCCCCTCGAAGCGAACACCGGGGAGCTGTTTTTT; V: TRBV28; D: -; J: TRBJ2-2; size: -
CDR3: CASSLARGGNTEAFF; DNA: TGTGCCAGCAGCTTGGCCCGGGGGGGGAACACTGAAGCTTTCTTT; V: TRBV5-4; D: -; J: TRBJ1-1; size: -
CDR3: CATTPGLLYNEQFF; DNA: TGTGCCACCACTCCGGGACTACTTTACAATGAGCAGTTCTTC; V: TRBV15; D: TRBD2; J: TRBJ2-1; size: -
CDR3: CAWSVAGVYEQYF; DNA: TGTGCCTGGAGTGTAGCGGGAGTTTACGAGCAGTACTTC; V: TRBV30; D: TRBD2; J: TRBJ2-7; size: -
CDR3: CASSGQGGSPLHF; DNA: TGTGCCAGCAGTGGACAGGGGGGTTCACCCCTCCACTTT; V: TRBV6-1; D: TRBD1; J: TRBJ1-6; size: -
CDR3: CAGRTGVEPAEQYF; DNA: TGTGCCGGCAGAACGGGAGTCGAACCGGCCGAGCAGTACTTC; V: TRBV6-1; D: -; J: TRBJ2-7; size: -
CDR3: CATSEGENTEAFF; DNA: TGTGCCACCAGCGAAGGGGAGAACACTGAAGCTTTCTTT; V: TRBV15; D: -; J: TRBJ1-1; size: -
CDR3: CASSGLRSYNSPLHF; DNA: TGTGCCAGCAGCGGGCTCCGCTCCTATAATTCACCCCTCCACTTT; V: TRBV27; D: -; J: TRBJ1-6; size: -
CDR3: CASREGQGGGNIQYF; DNA: TGTGCCAGCAGGGAAGGACAGGGCGGAGGAAACATTCAGTACTTC; V: TRBV2; D: TRBD1; J: TRBJ2-4; size: -
CDR3: CASSLRGQSNQPQHF; DNA: TGTGCCAGCAGCTTACGGGGACAGAGCAATCAGCCCCAGCATTTT; V: TRBV11-2; D: TRBD1; J: TRBJ1-5; size: -
CDR3: CASSGVRVFEKLFF; DNA: TGTGCCAGCAGCGGGGTCAGGGTGTTTGAAAAACTGTTTTTT; V: TRBV6-1; D: -; J: TRBJ1-4; size: -
CDR3: CASSGPYSNQPQHF; DNA: TGTGCCAGCAGTGGCCCGTATAGCAATCAGCCCCAGCATTTT; V: TRBV25-1; D: -; J: TRBJ1-5; size: -
CDR3: CASNRGTSGGNEQYF; DNA: TGTGCCAGCAACCGAGGGACTAGCGGGGGAAACGAGCAGTACTTC; V: TRBV6-5; D: TRBD2; J: TRBJ2-7; size: -
CDR3: CASSQDSRGGGAYYEQYF; DNA: TGCGCCAGCAGCCAAGATAGCAGGGGCGGCGGGGCCTACTACGAGCAGTACTTC; V: TRBV4-1; D: -; J: TRBJ2-7; size: -
CDR3: CASSQVVDTEAFF; DNA: TGCGCCAGCAGCCAAGTGGTGGACACTGAAGCTTTCTTT; V: TRBV4-1; D: -; J: TRBJ1-1; size: -
CDR3: CASSLGGHTEAFF; DNA: TGTGCCAGCAGCTTAGGGGGGCACACTGAAGCTTTCTTT; V: TRBV11-3; D: -; J: TRBJ1-1; size: -
CDR3: CASSSTGTTSSEQFF; DNA: TGTGCCAGCAGCTCCACCGGGACAACAAGCTCTGAGCAGTTCTTC; V: TRBV7-9; D: -; J: TRBJ2-1; size: -
CDR3: CASSERVSYEQYF; DNA: TGTGCCAGCAGTGAAAGAGTCTCCTACGAGCAGTACTTC; V: TRBV6-1; D: -; J: TRBJ2-7; size: -
CDR3: CASSLGYGRAGETQYF; DNA: TGTGCCAGCAGCTTGGGTTACGGGAGGGCCGGCGAGACCCAGTACTTC; V: TRBV7-3; D: TRBD2; J: TRBJ2-5; size: -
CDR3: CSVVGGTPTGELFF; DNA: TGCAGCGTCGTGGGAGGGACACCTACCGGGGAGCTGTTTTTT; V: TRBV29-1; D: -; J: TRBJ2-2; size: -
CDR3: CASSNYLGGRGGRNTIYF; DNA: TGTGCCAGCAGTAACTACCTGGGAGGCAGGGGTGGGCGGAACACCATATATTTT; V: TRBV2; D: -; J: TRBJ1-3; size: -
CDR3: CASSQLDRGSYNEQFF; DNA: TGCGCCAGCAGCCAACTAGACAGGGGTTCCTACAATGAGCAGTTCTTC; V: TRBV4-1; D: TRBD1; J: TRBJ2-1; size: -
CDR3: CASSVDRGLGSPLHF; DNA: TGTGCCAGCAGTGTGGACAGGGGGCTCGGGTCACCCCTCCACTTT; V: TRBV6-1; D: TRBD1; J: TRBJ1-6; size: -
CDR3: CASIKRGGAGQPQHF; DNA: TGTGCCAGCATTAAAAGGGGGGGGGCCGGTCAGCCCCAGCATTTT; V: TRBV6-6; D: -; J: TRBJ1-5; size: -
CDR3: CSVEGGRHTDTQYF; DNA: TGCAGCGTTGAAGGGGGAAGGCACACAGATACGCAGTATTTT; V: TRBV29-1; D: -; J: TRBJ2-3; size: -
CDR3: CASSRIGKGQGAPHPTEAFF; DNA: TGTGCCAGCAGCAGAATAGGGAAGGGACAGGGGGCCCCCCATCCCACTGAAGCTTTCTTT; V: TRBV21-1; D: -; J: TRBJ1-1; size: -
CDR3: CASSLRASNEQYF; DNA: TGTGCCAGCAGCTTAAGGGCATCCAACGAGCAGTACTTC; V: TRBV7-6; D: -; J: TRBJ2-7; size: once
CDR3: CSVVVDGGQYF; DNA: TGCAGCGTAGTCGTGGACGGCGGGCAGTACTTC; V: TRBV29-1; D: -; J: TRBJ2-7; size: -
CDR3: CASSLATRETRYF; DNA: TGTGCCAGCAGTTTAGCAACCAGGGAGACCCGGTACTTC; V: TRBV2; D: -; J: TRBJ2-5; size: -
CDR3: CASSDRETQYF; DNA: TGTGCCAGCAGCGACAGGGAGACCCAGTACTTC; V: TRBV7-3; D: -; J: TRBJ2-5; size: -
CDR3: CASSYSLAGEETQYF; DNA: TGTGCCAGCAGTTACTCCCTAGCGGGGGAAGAGACCCAGTACTTC; V: TRBV6-5; D: TRBD2; J: TRBJ2-5; size: few
CDR3: CASSLKAGLADNEQFF; DNA: TGTGCCAGCAGCTTAAAGGCGGGACTAGCCGACAATGAGCAGTTCTTC; V: TRBV7-3; D: TRBD2; J: TRBJ2-1; size: -
CDR3: CASSPYSFSGANVLTF; DNA: TGTGCCAGCAGCCCATACTCGTTCTCTGGGGCCAACGTCCTGACTTTC; V: TRBV7-8; D: -; J: TRBJ2-6; size: few
CDR3: CASSVSGGPYEQYF; DNA: TGTGCCAGCAGCGTTTCCGGGGGCCCCTACGAGCAGTACTTC; V: TRBV9; D: -; J: TRBJ2-7; size: -
CDR3: CASTGGVYNHNEQFF; DNA: TGCGCCAGCACGGGCGGCGTCTATAATCACAATGAGCAGTTCTTC; V: TRBV4-1; D: -; J: TRBJ2-1; size: -
CDR3: CASSLFGQDQYF; DNA: TGTGCCAGCAGTTTATTCGGACAGGACCAGTACTTC; V: TRBV28; D: TRBD1; J: TRBJ2-7; size: -
CDR3: CASSQVLGIETQYF; DNA: TGCGCCAGCAGCCAAGTGTTGGGTATAGAGACCCAGTACTTC; V: TRBV4-1; D: -; J: TRBJ2-5; size: -
CDR3: CASSESGTGRIHYEQYF; DNA: TGTGCCAGCAGTGAATCAGGGACAGGGCGGATACACTACGAGCAGTACTTC; V: TRBV25-1; D: TRBD1; J: TRBJ2-7; size: -
CDR3: CASSLGCQGQYF; DNA: TGCGCCAGCAGCTTGGGGTGCCAGGGCCAGTACTTC; V: TRBV23-1; D: -; J: TRBJ2-5; size: -
CDR3: CASSQAISTGELFF; DNA: TGTGCCAGCAGCCAGGCGATTAGCACCGGGGAGCTGTTTTTT; V: TRBV5-6; D: -; J: TRBJ2-2; size: -
CDR3: CASSFIGTNYGYTF; DNA: TGTGCCAGCAGCTTTATAGGGACTAACTATGGCTACACCTTC; V: TRBV7-9; D: -; J: TRBJ1-2; size: -
CDR3: CASSEVPSGHYGYTF; DNA: TGTGCCAGCAGTGAAGTCCCGAGCGGGCACTATGGCTACACCTTC; V: TRBV6-1; D: -; J: TRBJ1-2; size: -
CDR3: CAWGTSDQETQYF; DNA: TGTGCCTGGGGGACTAGCGACCAAGAGACCCAGTACTTC; V: TRBV30; D: TRBD2; J: TRBJ2-5; size: -